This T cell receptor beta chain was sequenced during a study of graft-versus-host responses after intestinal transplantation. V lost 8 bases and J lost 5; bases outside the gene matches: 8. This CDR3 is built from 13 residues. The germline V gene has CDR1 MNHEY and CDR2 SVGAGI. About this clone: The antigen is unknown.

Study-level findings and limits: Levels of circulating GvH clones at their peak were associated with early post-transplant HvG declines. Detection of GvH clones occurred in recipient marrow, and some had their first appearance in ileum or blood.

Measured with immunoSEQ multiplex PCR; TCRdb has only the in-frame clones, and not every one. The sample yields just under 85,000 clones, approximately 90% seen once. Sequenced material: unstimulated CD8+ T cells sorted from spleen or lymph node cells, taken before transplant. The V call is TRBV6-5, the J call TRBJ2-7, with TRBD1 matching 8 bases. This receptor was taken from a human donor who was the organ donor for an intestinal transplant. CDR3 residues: CASRGQGNHEQYF. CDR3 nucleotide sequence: TGTGCCAGCCGCGGACAGGGAAACCACGAGCAGTACTTC.